This TCR beta chain was captured by sequencing in a study of OX40 agonist ivuxolimab in advanced cancers. For the study at large: Partial responses were achieved by three patients: one hepatocellular carcinoma, two cutaneous melanoma. Study results and caveats: Specificity for antigen went undetermined in the expanded peripheral T cells. Relative to CD4+ cells, CD8+ T cells on average had more expanded clones.

Produced via immunoSEQ multiplex PCR; TCRdb's table is partial and in-frame only. In the table there are tens of thousands of clones, approximately 91% of which are singletons. With respect to this clone: The antigen remains undetermined.

V was clipped by 0 bases and J by 9 bases; unmatched bases: 13. Looked up from germline, CDR1 is MNHNY and CDR2 is SVGAGI (reference sequence). There are 16 residues in the CDR3. This material consisted of CD4+ or CD8+ T cells sorted from blood, taken in a trial of the OX40 agonist ivuxolimab. The V call is TRBV6-6, the J call TRBJ2-7; 8 nucleotides match TRBD2. This receptor was taken from an adult with an advanced solid tumor such as melanoma, head and neck, liver or kidney cancer. CDR3 coding DNA: TGTGCCAGCAGTTACTCGTTGGGACTAGAGGAGTTTGTGCAGTACTTC. As protein: CASSYSLGLEEFVQYF.